What follows are 23 T cell receptor beta chains derived from one specimen sequenced in a study of cytomegalovirus exposure and HLA in healthy donors. Both 60 Vbeta primers and 13 Jbeta primers went into the PCR. The repertoire was sequenced with immunoSEQ multiplex PCR; TCRdb's copy has only in-frame clones and lacks some. The profile shows a few hundred thousand clones, more than 55% of them singletons. Source material: PBMCs. The receptor source for this set is a female donor in good health and CMV-seronegative.

The V call is TRBV6-6, the J call TRBJ2-1; no definite D call. In germline, CDR1 is MNHNY, CDR2 SVGAGI (reference sequence). This CDR3 region has 15 residues. V dropped 0 bases and J dropped 5 bases, with 11 bases sitting between them. This CDR3 reads CASSYSTSVNNEQFF. CDR3 DNA: TGTGCCAGCAGTTACTCGACTTCTGTGAACAATGAGCAGTTCTTC.

The genes are TRBV18 and TRBJ2-7; TRBD1 agrees at 8 bases. CDR3 length: 13 residues. CDR1 and CDR2 from the germline V gene are KGHSH and LQKENI. V shed 5 bases, J shed 4 bases, and the junction held 4 bases outside the gene matches. DNA of the CDR3: TGTGCCAGCTCATCTTACAGGGGGTACGAGCAGTACTTC. Translating gives CASSSYRGYEQYF.

The chain links TRBV10-3 to TRBJ1-2; D possibly corresponds to TRBD1 (5 bases). Trimming pared 4 bases from V and 8 bases from J, leaving 14 bases between. Germline values: CDR1 ENHRY, CDR2 SYGVKD. This CDR3 is built from 13 residues. Here the CDR3 reads CAISGGRGGGYTF. The CDR3 DNA reads TGTGCCATCAGTGGGGGCCGGGGAGGCGGCTACACCTTC.

The chain recombines TRBV27 with TRBJ2-5, with unresolved D. The CDR3 contains 11 residues. V shed 5 bases and J shed 5 bases, with 6 bases lying between them. In germline, CDR1 is MNHEY, CDR2 SMNVEV (reference sequence). CDR3 in amino acids: CASSNGETQYF. In DNA form, the CDR3 reads TGTGCCAGCAGTAACGGGGAGACCCAGTACTTC.

The DNA of the CDR3 is TGTGCCAGCAGTATACAGGTTCCTGCTGAAGCTTTCTTT. Translation gives CASSIQVPAEAFF. The V and J genes are TRBV28 and TRBJ1-1; weak D call: TRBD1 (5 bases). V lost 5 bases, J lost 6 bases, and 13 bases lay in between. The CDR3 has 13 residues. Germline V lookup: CDR1 MDHEN, CDR2 SYDVKM. Together with reference TRBV28 and TRBJ1-1, the CDR3 gives the full variable domain: DVKVTQSSRYLVKRTGEKVFLECVQDMDHENMFWYRQDPGLGLRLIYFSYDVKMKEKGDIPEGYSVSREKKERFSLILESASTNQTSMYLCASSIQVPAEAFFGQGTRLTVV.

The J gene is TRBJ1-1, the V gene TRBV7-3; no reliable D call. Germline lookup yields CDR1 SGHTA and CDR2 FQGTGA. The length of the CDR3 is 13 residues. The V gene lost 3 bases and the J gene lost 4 bases, with 9 bases spanning the gap. CDR3 in amino acids: CASSLSQATEAFF. In nucleotides, the CDR3 is TGTGCCAGCAGCTTGTCCCAGGCCACTGAAGCTTTCTTT.

This chain connects TRBV28 to TRBJ2-3, with 10 bases matching TRBD2. Germline CDR1 reads MDHEN; CDR2 reads SYDVKM. V was clipped by 3 bases and J by 2 bases; unmatched bases: 14. This CDR3 has 19 amino acids. DNA of the CDR3: TGTGCCAGCAGTTTTTGGATAGCGGGAGGTTCGAATTCCACAGATACGCAGTATTTT. This codes for CASSFWIAGGSNSTDTQYF.

V usage is TRBV5-6 and J usage is TRBJ1-1; D possibly corresponds to TRBD1 (6 bases). The CDR3 is 13 amino acids. Germline V CDR1 and CDR2: SGHDT, YYEEEE. The V and J ends lost 3 bases and 7 bases respectively, with 13 bases between them. Here the CDR3 reads CASSSTGFGEAFF. In nucleotides, the CDR3 is TGTGCCAGCAGCTCAACAGGGTTTGGTGAAGCTTTCTTT.

Remarks on this clone: Other DNA sequences in the same sample also yield this CDR3. The rearrangement joins TRBV2 to TRBJ2-7; tentative D call: TRBD2 (5 bases). Trimming pared 2 bases from V and 7 bases from J, leaving 6 bases between. Germline loops: CDR1 SNHLY, CDR2 FYNNEI. CDR3 length equals 11 residues. The CDR3 DNA follows: TGTGCCAGCAGTGAACGCGGGGAGCAGTACTTC. Translated, it gives CASSERGEQYF.

In DNA form, the CDR3 reads TGTGCCAGCAGTGAAGTCTTAGACGAGCAGTACTTC. Its protein is CASSEVLDEQYF. The chain links TRBV25-1 to TRBJ2-7; D gene uncertain. Germline assignment: CDR1 MGHDK and CDR2 SYGVNS. The CDR3 spans 12 residues. Trimming removed 2 bases from V and 5 bases from J, with 7 bases in between.

The gene calls are TRBV5-5 and TRBJ2-3, with 7 nucleotides matching TRBD2. The CDR3 covers 19 residues. Losses at the gene ends were 5 bases for V and 4 bases for J; bases not matched to a gene: 22. Looked up from germline, CDR1 is SGHKS and CDR2 is YYEKEE (reference sequence). The CDR3 region has the DNA TGTGCCAGCAGGGTTGAGGGAGGGCCATTCCCCGTACACTCAGATACGCAGTATTTT. Translation: CASRVEGGPFPVHSDTQYF. Complete variable domain (other parts from reference TRBV5-5 and TRBJ2-3): DAGVTQSPTHLIKTRGQQVTLRCSPISGHKSVSWYQQVLGQGPQFIFQYYEKEERGRGNFPDRFSARQFPNYSSELNVNALLLGDSALYLCASRVEGGPFPVHSDTQYFGPGTRLTVL.

V and J are TRBV9 and TRBJ2-7; 8 nucleotides line up with TRBD2. V shed 4 bases, J shed 5 bases, and the junction held 11 bases outside the gene matches. The CDR3 covers 15 residues. In germline, CDR1 is SGDLS, CDR2 YYNGEE. The CDR3 DNA follows: TGTGCCAGCAGCCCCGGGACTAGACGCCCTGACGAGCAGTACTTC. Translating gives CASSPGTRRPDEQYF.

Details on this clone: Sequence at one end of the junction differs from germline and may be a read error. V and J are TRBV7-9 and TRBJ1-1, with D perhaps matching TRBD1 (5 bases). This CDR3 contains 14 residues. Germline V CDR1 and CDR2: SEHNR, FQNEAQ (reference sequence). In nucleotides, the CDR3 is TGTTCCAGCAGCACGGGTGACAGGAACACTGAAGCTTTCTTT. This translates into CSSSTGDRNTEAFF.

The genes are TRBV10-3 and TRBJ2-5; TRBD1 matches 8 bases. The CDR3 consists of 16 residues. Germline trimming cut 3 bases from V and 2 bases from J; bases unmatched to any gene: 8. Germline CDR1 is ENHRY and CDR2 is SYGVKD. The CDR3 is CAISEGQGGLQETQYF. The CDR3 DNA reads as TGTGCCATCAGTGAAGGACAGGGCGGTCTTCAAGAGACCCAGTACTTC.

The chain links TRBV6-6 to TRBJ2-7, with 10 bases fitting TRBD1. The CDR3 runs to 15 residues. With 6 bases clipped from V and 1 base from J, the junction kept 6 bases outside the gene matches. The V gene's germline CDR1 is MNHNY and CDR2 SVGAGI (reference sequence). The CDR3 sequence is CASRDGQGGSYEQYF. CDR3 nucleotide sequence: TGTGCCAGCAGGGACGGACAGGGGGGATCCTACGAGCAGTACTTC.

The V gene is TRBV5-1, the J gene TRBJ2-7; 8 bases are shared with TRBD1. Germline loops: CDR1 SGHRS, CDR2 YFSETQ. CDR3 length: 13 residues. The junction had 1 base not matched to a gene; V was cut back by 3 bases and J by 2 bases. The DNA of the CDR3 is TGCGCCAGCAGCTCACAGGGGGCCTACGAGCAGTACTTC. Protein product: CASSSQGAYEQYF. The full variable domain, in which reference TRBV5-1 and TRBJ2-7 provide the parts outside the CDR3, is KAGVTQTPRYLIKTRGQQVTLSCSPISGHRSVSWYQQTPGQGLQFLFEYFSETQRNKGNFPGRFSGRQFSNSRSEMNVSTLELGDSALYLCASSSQGAYEQYFGPGTRLTVT.

The chain has TRBV27 and TRBJ1-2; D gene ambiguous. The V gene's germline CDR1 is MNHEY and CDR2 SMNVEV (reference sequence). The CDR3 is 15 amino acids. V was cut by 7 bases and J by 1 base, with 16 bases left in between. CDR3 coding DNA: TGTGCCAGCACCCCCCAACGGGGTCTTAACTATGGCTACACCTTC. Its protein is CASTPQRGLNYGYTF.

This clone has a single count. J is TRBJ2-3 and V is TRBV28; D uncertain. Germline CDR1 MDHEN, CDR2 SYDVKM. CDR3 length equals 15 residues. V was clipped by 0 bases and J by 0 bases, with 7 bases between them. The CDR3, as DNA: TGTGCCAGCAGTTTATGGGCGGCTAGCACAGATACGCAGTATTTT. As protein: CASSLWAASTDTQYF.

The gene calls are TRBV13 and TRBJ1-1; D not resolved. The germline V and J ends were trimmed by 2 bases and 0 bases, with 4 bases remaining between them. Germline V gives CDR1 PRHDT, CDR2 FYEKMQ (reference sequence). There are 13 residues in the CDR3. The CDR3 DNA sequence: TGTGCCAGCAGCTTACAGGTGAACACTGAAGCTTTCTTT. This encodes CASSLQVNTEAFF.

The chain joins TRBV11-3 to TRBJ1-1, with 8 bases aligning to TRBD1. J lost 3 bases, V lost 6 bases, and 6 bases had no gene match. CDR1 SGHNT and CDR2 YENEEA come from the germline V gene. CDR3 length equals 14 residues. CDR3 nucleotide sequence: TGTGCCAGCAGTACCGGACAGGGCTACACTGAAGCTTTCTTT. Translation gives CASSTGQGYTEAFF.

The CDR3 region has the DNA TGTGCCAGCAGCCAAGATGGGGAGATGGTAGATACGCAGTATTTT. Protein sequence: CASSQDGEMVDTQYF. The rearrangement uses TRBV4-2 and TRBJ2-3; possibly TRBD2 for D (5 bases). The CDR3 loop spans 15 amino acids. V lost 0 bases, J lost 5 bases, and 12 bases lay in between. Germline V gene lookup returns CDR1 LGHNA and CDR2 YNFKEQ.

V and J are TRBV9 and TRBJ2-5, with D possibly being TRBD1 (6 bases). This CDR3 contains 13 residues. Trimming removed 3 bases at V and 0 bases at J, with 6 bases between. In germline, CDR1 is SGDLS, CDR2 YYNGEE. The CDR3 DNA follows: TGTGCCAGCAGCGGGACAGACCAAGAGACCCAGTACTTC. Protein sequence: CASSGTDQETQYF.

This chain joins TRBV5-1 and TRBJ2-3; tentatively, D is TRBD2 (6 bases). Germline loops: CDR1 SGHRS, CDR2 YFSETQ. Between the trimmed V and J ends, which lost 4 bases and 4 bases, there was a span of 16 bases. The CDR3 length is 15 residues. The CDR3 region is CASSPRGGAADTQYF. In DNA form, the CDR3 reads TGCGCCAGCAGCCCTCGAGGCGGGGCCGCAGATACGCAGTATTTT.